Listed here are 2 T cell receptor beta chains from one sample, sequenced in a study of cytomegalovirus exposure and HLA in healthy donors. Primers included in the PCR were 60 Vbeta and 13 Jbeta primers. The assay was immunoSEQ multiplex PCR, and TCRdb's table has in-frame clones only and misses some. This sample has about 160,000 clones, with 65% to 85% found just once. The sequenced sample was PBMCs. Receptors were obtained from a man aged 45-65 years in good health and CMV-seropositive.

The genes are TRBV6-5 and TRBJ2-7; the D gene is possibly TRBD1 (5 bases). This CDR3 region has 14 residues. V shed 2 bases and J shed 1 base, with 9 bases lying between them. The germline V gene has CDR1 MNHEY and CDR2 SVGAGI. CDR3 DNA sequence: TGTGCCAGCAGTTACGGACACCGATCCTACGAGCAGTACTTC. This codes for CASSYGHRSYEQYF.

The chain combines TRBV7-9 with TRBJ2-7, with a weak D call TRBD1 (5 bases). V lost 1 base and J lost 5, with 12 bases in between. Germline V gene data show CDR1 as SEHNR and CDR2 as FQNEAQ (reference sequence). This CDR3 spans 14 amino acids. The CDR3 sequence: CASSLGQGRDEQYF. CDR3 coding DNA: TGTGCCAGCAGCTTAGGGCAGGGTAGAGACGAGCAGTACTTC. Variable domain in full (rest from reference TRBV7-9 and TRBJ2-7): DTGVSQNPRHKITKRGQNVTFRCDPISEHNRLYWYRQTLGQGPEFLTYFQNEAQLEKSRLLSDRFSAERPKGSFSTLEIQRTEQGDSAMYLCASSLGQGRDEQYFGPGTRLTVT.